This T cell receptor beta chain came from a study of a mutant IDH1 vaccine in newly diagnosed glioma. Turning to the study itself: Vaccines began 4-6 weeks after radiotherapy alone, or with temozolomide cycles. Before enrollment, the patients had been treated with radiotherapy alone, temozolomide alone, or both together. Most of them had received both. Overall study results and limits: Any relationship between pseudoprogression and changes in top peripheral T cell clonotypes seemed absent.

The time point is: week 35, safety follow-up. Every vaccination contained 300 ug of the mutant IDH1 20-mer peptide and was paired with topical imiquimod. Concerning this clone: The target antigen is unknown.

Method: immunoSEQ multiplex PCR; TCRdb's copy keeps in-frame clones and lacks some. The sample consists of roughly 52,000 clones, about 82% of them appearing once. This sample comprised PBMCs, obtained from a glioma patient whose treatment included an IDH1 peptide vaccine. This TCR was recovered from a man in his forties with glioma.

Here the CDR3 reads CASSLAGTGMAQPQHF. The CDR3 region has the DNA TGTGCCAGCAGCTTAGCCGGGACAGGGATGGCTCAGCCCCAGCATTTT. The chain employs TRBV7-9 and TRBJ1-5, with 9 bases fitting TRBD1. V shed 0 bases and J 6 bases; nucleotides not matched to a gene: 6. The CDR3 length is 16 residues. Germline V lookup: CDR1 SEHNR, CDR2 FQNEAQ (reference sequence).